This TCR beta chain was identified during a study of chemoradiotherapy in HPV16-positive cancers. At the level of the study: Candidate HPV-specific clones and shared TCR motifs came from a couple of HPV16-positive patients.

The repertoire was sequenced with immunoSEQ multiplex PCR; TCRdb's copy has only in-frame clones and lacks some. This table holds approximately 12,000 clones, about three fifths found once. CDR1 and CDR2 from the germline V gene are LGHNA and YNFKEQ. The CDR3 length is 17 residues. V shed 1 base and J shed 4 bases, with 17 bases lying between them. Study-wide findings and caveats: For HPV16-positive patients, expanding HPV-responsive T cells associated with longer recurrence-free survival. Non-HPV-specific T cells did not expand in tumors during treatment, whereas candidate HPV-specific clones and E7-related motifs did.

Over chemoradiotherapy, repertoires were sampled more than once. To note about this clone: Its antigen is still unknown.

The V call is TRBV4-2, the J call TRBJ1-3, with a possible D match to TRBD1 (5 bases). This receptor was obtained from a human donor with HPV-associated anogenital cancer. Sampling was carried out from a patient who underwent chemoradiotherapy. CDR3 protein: CASSQVGVEADGNTIYF. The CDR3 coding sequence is TGTGCCAGCAGCCAAGTAGGGGTGGAGGCTGACGGAAACACCATATATTTT.